This entry describes one TCR beta chain. Its specificity is not known. The data were obtained in a study of Graves' ophthalmopathy and Graves' hyperthyroidism. Study background: The blood sample was drawn at first diagnosis and before any treatment. Study-level results: Between ophthalmopathy and stable hyperthyroidism, a 13-signature model drew a separation with 87.88% sensitivity and around 80% specificity. Thyroid clonotypes that were expanded above 0.001 frequency mostly also appeared in blood.

None of the included patients had other autoimmune diseases, uncontrolled infections, pregnancy or lactation, as these led to exclusion. For repertoire sequencing, the TCR beta CDR3 regions were amplified from RNA transcripts. Following a first-round RT-PCR that used HTBI primers, a second-round multiplex PCR was carried out. Each CDR3 protein gets one entry after TCRdb re-called the multiplex PCR reads with MiXCR. The repertoire consists of about 740,000 distinct CDR3 sequences, with 40% occurring once and the leading ten covering 40% to 45%. The CDR3 has 13 amino acids. Germline V lookup: CDR1 SGHNT, CDR2 YYREEE (reference sequence). V was shortened by 7 bases and J by 3 bases, with 12 bases between the two germline ends.

The source of this sequence is an adult man with Graves' ophthalmopathy. V gene TRBV5-4 combines with J gene TRBJ2-3, with D perhaps matching TRBD2 (5 bases). The specimen sequenced was peripheral blood. The CDR3 sequence is CASCRERTDTQYF. As DNA, the CDR3 is TGTGCCAGCTGCCGCGAGCGGACAGATACGCAGTATTTT.